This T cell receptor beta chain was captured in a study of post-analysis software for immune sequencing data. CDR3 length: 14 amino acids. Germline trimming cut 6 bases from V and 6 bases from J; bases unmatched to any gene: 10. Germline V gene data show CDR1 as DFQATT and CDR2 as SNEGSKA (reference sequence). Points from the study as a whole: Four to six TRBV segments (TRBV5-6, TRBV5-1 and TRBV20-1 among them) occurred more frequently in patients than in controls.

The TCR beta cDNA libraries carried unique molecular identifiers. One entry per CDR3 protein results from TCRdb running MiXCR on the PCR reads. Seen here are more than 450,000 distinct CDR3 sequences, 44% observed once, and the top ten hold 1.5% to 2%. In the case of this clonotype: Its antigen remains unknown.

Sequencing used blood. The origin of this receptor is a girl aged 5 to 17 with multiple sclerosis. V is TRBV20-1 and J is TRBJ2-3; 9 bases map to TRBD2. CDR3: CSAVRGTSRDTQYF. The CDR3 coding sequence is TGCAGTGCAGTAAGAGGGACTAGCCGGGATACGCAGTATTTT.